A single sample gave rise to the 20 T cell receptor beta chains below, sequenced in a study of T cell changes during pregnancy in multiple sclerosis. The table came from immunoSEQ multiplex PCR; TCRdb's copy has only in-frame clones and leaves some out. The data contain about 75,000 clones, approximately 93% of them seen just once; the ten biggest clones take up roughly 0.14%. Sequencing used CD4+ T cells from peripheral blood mononuclear cells, obtained after pregnancy. These receptors were obtained from a female donor with multiple sclerosis, enrolled in a pregnancy study.

The rearrangement uses TRBV7-9 and TRBJ2-3, with D possibly matching TRBD2 (7 bases). CDR3 length: 13 residues. Germline lookup yields CDR1 SEHNR and CDR2 FQNEAQ (reference sequence). Trimming removed 5 bases at V and 8 bases at J, with 14 bases between. DNA of the CDR3: TGTGCCAGCAGCCTCGGGGGGCCCGGTACGCAGTATTTT. Translating it yields CASSLGGPGTQYF.

This clone has a single count. V is TRBV28 and J is TRBJ2-7, with 7 bases identical to TRBD2. J lost 4 bases, V lost 8 bases, and 14 bases had no gene match. The CDR3 runs to 15 residues. Germline CDR1 is MDHEN and CDR2 is SYDVKM. The CDR3 is CASPPSGGQVYEQYF. The CDR3 DNA sequence: TGTGCCAGCCCCCCCTCGGGAGGCCAAGTGTACGAGCAGTACTTC.

The chain recombines TRBV5-6 with TRBJ1-2, with 8 bases aligning to TRBD1. The germline V gene encodes CDR1 SGHDT and CDR2 YYEEEE. CDR3 length: 14 amino acids. V trimming: 6 bases; J trimming: 4 bases; junction bases outside the gene matches: 8. The CDR3 is CASIPTGGGYGYTF. Here the CDR3 DNA reads TGTGCCAGCATACCCACAGGGGGGGGCTATGGCTACACCTTC.

V and J are TRBV6-5 and TRBJ2-2, with 8 positions matching TRBD1. CDR1 and CDR2 from the germline V gene are MNHEY and SVGAGI. Trimming took 9 bases from V and 5 from J; bases not matched to a gene: 8. The CDR3 sequence is 14 residues long. CDR3 sequence (DNA): TGTGCCAGTCGCTCTACAGGGGGTACCGGGGAGCTGTTTTTT. Its protein product is CASRSTGGTGELFF.

This clone was counted between two and nine times. The chain combines TRBV6-1 with TRBJ1-5; 7 bases align to TRBD1. CDR1 and CDR2 (germline): MNHNS, SASEGT. The CDR3 has 15 amino acids. V gave up 4 bases and J gave up 4 bases; unmatched junction bases: 7. The CDR3 spells CASSASTGPNQPQHF. CDR3 DNA sequence: TGTGCCAGCAGTGCATCGACAGGGCCGAATCAGCCCCAGCATTTT.

The CDR3 reads CASSIIVGGSSTDTQYF. CDR3 DNA: TGTGCCAGTAGTATAATAGTAGGAGGGAGTAGCACAGATACGCAGTATTTT. The gene calls are TRBV19 and TRBJ2-3, with D possibly TRBD2 on 6 matching bases. V lost 2 bases, J lost 0 bases, and 15 bases lay in between. The germline V gene encodes CDR1 LNHDA and CDR2 SQIVND (reference sequence). CDR3 length: 17 residues.

The chain employs TRBV27 and TRBJ1-6; 7 bases map to TRBD1. The germline V gene encodes CDR1 MNHEY and CDR2 SMNVEV (reference sequence). The CDR3 totals 17 residues. V shed 5 bases and J 2 bases; nucleotides not matched to a gene: 9. The CDR3 protein is CASSPHLGTAYNSPLHF. The CDR3 bases are TGTGCCAGCAGTCCACACCTCGGGACAGCCTATAATTCACCCCTCCACTTT.

The chain is built from TRBV19 and TRBJ1-1; the D gene is possibly TRBD1 (6 bases). The CDR3 totals 15 residues. The germline CDR1 and CDR2 sequences are LNHDA and SQIVND (reference sequence). Trimming removed 5 bases from V and 2 bases from J, with 15 bases in between. The CDR3 nucleotides are TGTGCCAGTAGTCCTCACACAGGGACCAACACTGAAGCTTTCTTT. Amino acids: CASSPHTGTNTEAFF. The full variable domain, with the rest looked up from reference TRBV19 and TRBJ1-1, is DGGITQSPKYLFRKEGQNVTLSCEQNLNHDAMYWYRQDPGQGLRLIYYSQIVNDFQKGDIAEGYSVSREKKESFPLTVTSAQKNPTAFYLCASSPHTGTNTEAFFGQGTRLTVV.

This clone occurred once. V is TRBV6-1 and J is TRBJ2-6; D perhaps matches TRBD2 (6 bases). The V and J ends lost 1 base and 4 bases respectively, with 14 bases between them. CDR3 size: 17 residues. Germline assignment: CDR1 MNHNS and CDR2 SASEGT. The CDR3 protein is CASSEVGWGVGANVLTF. In DNA, the CDR3 is TGTGCCAGCAGTGAAGTTGGTTGGGGGGTGGGGGCCAACGTCCTGACTTTC.

The chain couples TRBV28 to TRBJ2-2; the match to TRBD2 covers 10 bases. Germline trimming cut 5 bases from V and 6 bases from J; bases unmatched to any gene: 12. This CDR3 region has 17 residues. The V gene's germline CDR1 is MDHEN and CDR2 SYDVKM. The CDR3 region is CASSSAWGTSEAGELFF. In nucleotides, the CDR3 is TGTGCCAGCAGTAGCGCTTGGGGGACTAGCGAGGCCGGGGAGCTGTTTTTT.

This clone was seen once. The chain combines TRBV7-9 with TRBJ2-7; 13 bases match TRBD2. The CDR3 loop spans 15 amino acids. V trimming: 0 bases; J trimming: 11 bases; junction bases outside the gene matches: 7. Germline CDR1 reads SEHNR; CDR2 reads FQNEAQ (reference sequence). This CDR3 is CASSLAVGLAGYKYF. CDR3 coding DNA: TGTGCCAGCAGCTTAGCGGTGGGACTAGCGGGATACAAGTACTTC.

J is TRBJ2-7 and V is TRBV28, with D tentatively TRBD2 (6 bases). There are 13 residues in the CDR3. Germline CDR1 and CDR2: MDHEN and SYDVKM. Trimming shortened V by 2 bases and J by 2 bases, and 7 bases separated the two germline ends. CDR3 DNA: TGTGCCAGCAGTTTAGGAGGGCCCTACGAGCAGTACTTC. Its translation: CASSLGGPYEQYF.

This clone has a single count. The rearrangement links TRBV25-1 to TRBJ2-5; possible D gene TRBD2, 7 bases. The end of the DNA is better explained by TRBJ2-7, so the J call may be wrong. This CDR3 region has 13 residues. Germline values: CDR1 MGHDK, CDR2 SYGVNS. For the CDR3, the DNA is TGTGCCAGCAAGCGGGACACGCAGTCCGAGCAGTACTTC. Residues: CASKRDTQSEQYF.

The genes are TRBV14 and TRBJ2-1; 10 bases are shared with TRBD2. Germline-derived CDR1 and CDR2 are SGHDN and FVKESK. V gave up 1 base and J gave up 3 bases; unmatched junction bases: 15. This CDR3 is 20 amino acids long. The CDR3 bases are TGTGCCAGCAGCCAAGTTCGTAGGGCTAGCGGGAGACAGGTCTACAATGAGCAGTTCTTC. Protein: CASSQVRRASGRQVYNEQFF.

The rearrangement joins TRBV9 to TRBJ2-3, with D perhaps TRBD1 (6 bases). V was cut by 4 bases and J by 13 bases, with 22 bases left in between. Germline lookup yields CDR1 SGDLS and CDR2 YYNGEE. The CDR3 covers 14 residues. CDR3 residues: CASSPRQGIREKYF. DNA of the CDR3: TGTGCCAGCAGCCCGCGCCAGGGGATAAGGGAGAAGTATTTT.

The V call is TRBV4-1, the J call TRBJ2-7; 8 bases line up with TRBD1. CDR3 length: 17 amino acids. Germline loops: CDR1 MGHRA, CDR2 YSYEKL. The ends lost 4 bases at V and 1 base at J; junction bases unmatched: 12. This CDR3 is CASSRASGQGQSYEQYF. In DNA form, the CDR3 reads TGCGCCAGCAGCCGGGCAAGCGGACAGGGACAATCCTACGAGCAGTACTTC.

The chain links TRBV6-5 to TRBJ1-5; tentatively, D is TRBD1 (6 bases). Trimming left V 5 bases short and J 0 bases short, with 11 bases between. Germline CDR1 MNHEY, CDR2 SVGAGI. The CDR3 extends over 15 amino acids. Written as DNA, the CDR3 is TGTGCCAGCAGTCTACAGGGACCTAGCAATCAGCCCCAGCATTTT. Translated, it gives CASSLQGPSNQPQHF.

V usage is TRBV19 and J usage is TRBJ2-1, with 7 bases lining up with TRBD1. CDR1 and CDR2 from the germline V gene are LNHDA and SQIVND (reference sequence). The trim removed 9 bases at V and 13 bases at J, leaving 24 bases unmatched. The CDR3 loop spans 16 amino acids. CDR3 DNA sequence: TGTGCCAGCACCTACGGCAAGGGCCCCTACAGGGGACAACAGTTCTTC. Translating it yields CASTYGKGPYRGQQFF.

J is TRBJ2-1 and V is TRBV7-9; maybe TRBD2 (7 bases). Germline V lookup: CDR1 SEHNR, CDR2 FQNEAQ (reference sequence). The V end was cut by 3 bases, the J end by 4 bases, with 13 bases between. The CDR3 is 15 amino acids. The CDR3 DNA reads as TGTGCCAGCAGCTTGGGGGGGGCCAAGTACAATGAGCAGTTCTTC. Encoded protein: CASSLGGAKYNEQFF.

This chain uses TRBV27 with TRBJ2-1, with a possible D match to TRBD2 (5 bases). From germline, CDR1 is MNHEY and CDR2 SMNVEV (reference sequence). The CDR3 runs 17 residues. V was shortened by 3 bases and J by 8 bases, with 23 bases between the two germline ends. The chain's CDR3 is CASSLDWGEPRPHEQFF. CDR3 DNA: TGTGCCAGCAGTTTGGATTGGGGAGAACCACGTCCCCATGAGCAGTTCTTC.